The 8 T cell receptor beta chains in this list originate from one sample, sequenced in a study of early T cells in non-severe SARS-CoV-2 infection. TCRdb passed the 5' RACE reads through MiXCR, listing each CDR3 protein once. The table records tens of thousands of distinct CDR3 sequences, 5% to 7% of them present only once. Sequenced: whole blood. These TCRs come from an adult who was a healthcare worker with PCR-confirmed SARS-CoV-2 infection or an uninfected control (not recorded which).

This clonotype was detected a few times. The chain is built from TRBV7-7 and TRBJ1-1, with 8 positions matching TRBD1. The CDR3 length is 14 residues. Germline CDR1 is SSHAT and CDR2 is FNYEAQ (reference sequence). With 4 bases clipped from V and 1 base from J, the junction kept 2 bases outside the gene matches. The CDR3 nucleotides read TGTGCCAGCAGCTCGACAGGGGCGAACACTGAAGCTTTCTTT. As protein: CASSSTGANTEAFF.

This clonotype was detected many times. This chain uses TRBV7-8 with TRBJ1-2; possibly TRBD1 for D (5 bases). Germline V lookup: CDR1 SGHVS, CDR2 FQNEAQ. The CDR3 is made up of 15 amino acids. V shed 1 base and J shed 3 bases, with 12 bases lying between them. The CDR3 is CASSLVWEGDYGYTF. The DNA for the CDR3 is TGTGCCAGCAGCTTAGTGTGGGAAGGGGACTATGGCTACACCTTC.

This clonotype was recorded a few times. The chain combines TRBV12-3 or TRBV12-4 with TRBJ1-1, with a weak D call TRBD1 (5 bases). The CDR3 sequence is 18 residues long. Trimming took 5 bases from V and 0 from J, leaving 22 bases between them. The CDR3 loop is CASSPSVGPGGVNTEAFF. For the CDR3, the DNA is TGTGCCAGCAGTCCCAGTGTAGGCCCGGGGGGAGTGAACACTGAAGCTTTCTTT.

The chain has TRBV2 and TRBJ1-5; 7 bases are shared with TRBD1. Germline CDR1 SNHLY, CDR2 FYNNEI. J lost 9 bases, V lost 10 bases, and 9 bases had no gene match. The CDR3 spans 12 residues. This CDR3 reads CATNLPGGPQHF. The CDR3 region has the DNA TGTGCCACGAACCTGCCAGGGGGGCCCCAGCATTTT.

This clonotype has more than one count but fewer than ten. This chain connects TRBV3-1 to TRBJ2-3, with 8 bases aligning to TRBD2. The junction had 7 bases not matched to a gene; V was cut back by 6 bases and J by 5 bases. Germline CDR1 LGHDT, CDR2 YNNKEL (reference sequence). The CDR3 loop spans 14 amino acids. The chain's CDR3 is CASRAGLGRDTQYF. The CDR3 DNA reads as TGTGCCAGCAGGGCGGGACTAGGGAGAGATACGCAGTATTTT.

This clonotype was recorded many times. The CDR3 sequence is CASSLIYEQYF. Here the CDR3 DNA reads TGTGCCAGCAGCTTAATCTACGAGCAGTACTTC. The V call is TRBV7-2, the J call TRBJ2-7; D remains ambiguous. With 2 bases removed from V and 3 bases from J, the gap between germline ends came to 2 bases. Germline CDR1 SGHTA, CDR2 FQGNSA. The CDR3 consists of 11 residues.

The V and J genes are TRBV2 and TRBJ2-3; D remains ambiguous. The CDR3 is 12 amino acids. Trimming took 5 bases from V and 4 from J, leaving 7 bases between them. From germline, CDR1 is SNHLY and CDR2 FYNNEI. Written as DNA, the CDR3 is TGTGCCAGCAGTCCCCCTTCAGATACGCAGTATTTT. It codes for CASSPPSDTQYF.

Written as DNA, the CDR3 is TGTGCCAGCAGCCAAAATCGGAAGAACAATGAGCAGTTCTTC. Translation gives CASSQNRKNNEQFF. The chain uses TRBV3-1 and TRBJ2-1; D unresolved. V was cut by 2 bases and J by 5 bases, with 10 bases left in between. Per germline, CDR1 LGHDT and CDR2 YNNKEL (reference sequence). The CDR3 is made up of 14 amino acids.